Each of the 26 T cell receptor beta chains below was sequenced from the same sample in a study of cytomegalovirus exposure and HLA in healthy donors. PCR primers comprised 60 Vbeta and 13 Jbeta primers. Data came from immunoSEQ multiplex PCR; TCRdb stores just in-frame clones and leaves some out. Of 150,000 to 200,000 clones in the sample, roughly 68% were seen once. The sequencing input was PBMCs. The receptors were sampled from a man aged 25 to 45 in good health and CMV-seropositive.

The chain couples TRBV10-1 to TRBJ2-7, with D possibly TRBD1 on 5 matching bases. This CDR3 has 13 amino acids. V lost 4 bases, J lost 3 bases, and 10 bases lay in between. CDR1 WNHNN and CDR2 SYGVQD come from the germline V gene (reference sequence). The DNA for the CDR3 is TGCGCCAGCAGTGCAGGGTTAAGCTACGAGCAGTACTTC. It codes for CASSAGLSYEQYF.

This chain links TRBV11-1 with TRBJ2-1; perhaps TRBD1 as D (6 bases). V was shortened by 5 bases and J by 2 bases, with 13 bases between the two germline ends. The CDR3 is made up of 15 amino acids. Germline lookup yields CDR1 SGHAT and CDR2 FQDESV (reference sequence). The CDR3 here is CASSLGQNTYNEQFF. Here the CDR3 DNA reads TGTGCCAGCAGCCTCGGACAGAACACCTACAATGAGCAGTTCTTC.

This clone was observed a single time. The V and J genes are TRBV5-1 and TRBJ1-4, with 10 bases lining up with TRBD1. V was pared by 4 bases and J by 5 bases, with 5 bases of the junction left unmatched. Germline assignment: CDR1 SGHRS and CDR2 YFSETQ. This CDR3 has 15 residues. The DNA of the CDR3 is TGCGCCAGCAGCCGGGACAGGGGTGGGAATGAAAAACTGTTTTTT. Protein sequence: CASSRDRGGNEKLFF.

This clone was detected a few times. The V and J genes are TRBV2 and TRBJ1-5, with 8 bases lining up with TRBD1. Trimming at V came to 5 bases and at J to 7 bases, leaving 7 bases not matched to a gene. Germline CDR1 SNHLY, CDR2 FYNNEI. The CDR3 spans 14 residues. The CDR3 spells CASSPDRGGQPQHF. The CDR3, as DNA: TGTGCCAGCAGTCCCGACAGGGGAGGGCAGCCCCAGCATTTT.

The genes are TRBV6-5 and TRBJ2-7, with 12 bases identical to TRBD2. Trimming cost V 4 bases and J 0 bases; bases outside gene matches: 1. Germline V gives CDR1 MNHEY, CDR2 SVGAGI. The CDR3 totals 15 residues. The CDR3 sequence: CASSWTSGVSYEQYF. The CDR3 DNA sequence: TGTGCCAGCAGTTGGACTAGCGGGGTCTCCTACGAGCAGTACTTC.

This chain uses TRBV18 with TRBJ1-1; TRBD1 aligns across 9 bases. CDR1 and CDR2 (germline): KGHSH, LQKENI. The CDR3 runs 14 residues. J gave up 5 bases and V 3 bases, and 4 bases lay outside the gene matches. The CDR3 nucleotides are TGTGCCAGCTCACCCCGGACAGGGGTGACTGAAGCTTTCTTT. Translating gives CASSPRTGVTEAFF.

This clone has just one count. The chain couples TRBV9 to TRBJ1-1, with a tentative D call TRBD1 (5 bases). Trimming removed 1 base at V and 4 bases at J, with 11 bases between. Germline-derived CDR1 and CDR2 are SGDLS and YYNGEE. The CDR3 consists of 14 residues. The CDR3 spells CASSVTWGGTEAFF. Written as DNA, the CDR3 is TGTGCCAGCAGCGTAACATGGGGCGGCACTGAAGCTTTCTTT. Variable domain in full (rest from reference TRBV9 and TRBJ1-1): DSGVTQTPKHLITATGQRVTLRCSPRSGDLSVYWYQQSLDQGLQFLIQYYNGEERAKGNILERFSAQQFPDLHSELNLSSLELGDSALYFCASSVTWGGTEAFFGQGTRLTVV.

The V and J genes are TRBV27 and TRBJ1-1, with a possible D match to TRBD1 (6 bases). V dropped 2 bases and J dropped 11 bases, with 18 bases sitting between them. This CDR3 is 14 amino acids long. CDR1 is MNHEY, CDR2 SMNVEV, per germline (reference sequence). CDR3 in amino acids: CASSLTGPSSYAFF. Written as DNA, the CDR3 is TGTGCCAGCAGTTTAACAGGGCCATCTTCGTACGCTTTCTTT.

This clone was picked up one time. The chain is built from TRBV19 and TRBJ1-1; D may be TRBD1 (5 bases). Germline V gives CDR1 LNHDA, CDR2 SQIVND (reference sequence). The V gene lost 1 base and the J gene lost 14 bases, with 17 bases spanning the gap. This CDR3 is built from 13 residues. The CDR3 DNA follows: TGTGCCAGTAGTATAGGTACAAGCGACAGAGGCTTCTTT. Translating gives CASSIGTSDRGFF.

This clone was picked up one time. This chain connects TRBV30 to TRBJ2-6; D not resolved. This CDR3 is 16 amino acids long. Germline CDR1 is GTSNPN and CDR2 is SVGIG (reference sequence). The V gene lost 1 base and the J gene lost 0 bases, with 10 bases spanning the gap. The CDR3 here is CAWSGSQSSGANVLTF. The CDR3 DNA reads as TGTGCCTGGAGTGGGTCACAGAGCTCTGGGGCCAACGTCCTGACTTTC.

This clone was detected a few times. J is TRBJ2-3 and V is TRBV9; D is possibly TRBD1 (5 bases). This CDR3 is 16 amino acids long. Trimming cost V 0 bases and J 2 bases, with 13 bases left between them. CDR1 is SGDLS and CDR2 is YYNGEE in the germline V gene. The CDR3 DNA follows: TGTGCCAGCAGCGTAGCTCAGGGCAGAATCACAGATACGCAGTATTTT. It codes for CASSVAQGRITDTQYF.

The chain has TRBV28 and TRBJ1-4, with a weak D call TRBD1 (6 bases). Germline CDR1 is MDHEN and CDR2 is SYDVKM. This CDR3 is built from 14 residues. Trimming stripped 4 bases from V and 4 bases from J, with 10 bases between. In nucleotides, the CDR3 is TGTGCCAGCAGTTCCGGGACAAGTAATGAAAAACTGTTTTTT. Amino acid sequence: CASSSGTSNEKLFF.

The CDR3 nucleotides are TGCGCCAGCAGCCAAGATAAGACCTCAGGGGCGGGGGAGCTGTTTTTT. Its translation: CASSQDKTSGAGELFF. The gene calls are TRBV4-1 and TRBJ2-2, with a tentative D call TRBD1 (6 bases). The V end was cut by 0 bases, the J end by 8 bases, with 16 bases between. The germline V gene has CDR1 MGHRA and CDR2 YSYEKL. The CDR3 runs 16 residues.

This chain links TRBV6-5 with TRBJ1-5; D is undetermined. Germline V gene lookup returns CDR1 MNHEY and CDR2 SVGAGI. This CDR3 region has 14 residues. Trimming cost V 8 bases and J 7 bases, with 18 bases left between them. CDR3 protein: CASQPRGGGQPQHF. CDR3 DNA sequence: TGTGCCAGCCAACCCCGGGGAGGCGGACAGCCCCAGCATTTT.

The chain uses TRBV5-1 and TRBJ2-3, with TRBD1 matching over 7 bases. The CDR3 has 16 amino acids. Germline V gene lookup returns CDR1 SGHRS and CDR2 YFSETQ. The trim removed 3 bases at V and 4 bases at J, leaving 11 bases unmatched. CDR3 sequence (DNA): TGCGCCAGCAGCTCAAGGACAGGCTTCCCCCCAGATACGCAGTATTTT. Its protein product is CASSSRTGFPPDTQYF.

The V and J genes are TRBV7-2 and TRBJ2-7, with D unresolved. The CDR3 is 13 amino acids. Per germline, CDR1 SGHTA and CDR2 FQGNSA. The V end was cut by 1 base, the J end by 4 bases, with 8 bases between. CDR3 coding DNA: TGTGCCAGCAGCTTAGGAGTCCCTTACGAGCAGTACTTC. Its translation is CASSLGVPYEQYF.

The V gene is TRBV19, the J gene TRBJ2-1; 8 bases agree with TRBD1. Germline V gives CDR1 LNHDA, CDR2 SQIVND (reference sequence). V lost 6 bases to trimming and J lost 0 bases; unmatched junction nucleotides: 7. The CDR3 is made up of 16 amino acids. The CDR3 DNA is TGTGCCAGTAGCCCAGGACAGGGAAGCTCCTACAATGAGCAGTTCTTC. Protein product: CASSPGQGSSYNEQFF.

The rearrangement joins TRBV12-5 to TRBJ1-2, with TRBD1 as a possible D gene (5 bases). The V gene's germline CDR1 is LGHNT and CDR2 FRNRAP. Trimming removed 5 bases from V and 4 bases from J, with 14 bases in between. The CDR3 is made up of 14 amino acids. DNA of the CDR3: TGTGCTAGTGGTCCCAGGGAGGGGAGCTATGGCTACACCTTC. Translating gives CASGPREGSYGYTF.

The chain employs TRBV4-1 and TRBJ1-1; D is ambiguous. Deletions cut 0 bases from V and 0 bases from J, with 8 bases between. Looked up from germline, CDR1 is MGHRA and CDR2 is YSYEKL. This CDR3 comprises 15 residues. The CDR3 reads CASSQENTLNTEAFF. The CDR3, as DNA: TGCGCCAGCAGCCAAGAAAACACCTTGAACACTGAAGCTTTCTTT.

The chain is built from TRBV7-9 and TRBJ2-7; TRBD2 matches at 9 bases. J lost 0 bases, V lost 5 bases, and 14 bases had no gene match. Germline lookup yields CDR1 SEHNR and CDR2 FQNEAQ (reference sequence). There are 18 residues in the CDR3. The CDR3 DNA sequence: TGTGCCAGCAGCCCTTTAAAACGGACTAGCGTTTCCTCCTACGAGCAGTACTTC. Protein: CASSPLKRTSVSSYEQYF.

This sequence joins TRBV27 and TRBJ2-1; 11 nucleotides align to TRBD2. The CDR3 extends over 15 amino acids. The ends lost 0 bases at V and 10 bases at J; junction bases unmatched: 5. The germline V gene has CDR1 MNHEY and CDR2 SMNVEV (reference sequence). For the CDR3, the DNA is TGTGCCAGCAGTTTATCGGCTAGCGGGAGGTGGGAGCAGTTCTTC. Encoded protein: CASSLSASGRWEQFF.

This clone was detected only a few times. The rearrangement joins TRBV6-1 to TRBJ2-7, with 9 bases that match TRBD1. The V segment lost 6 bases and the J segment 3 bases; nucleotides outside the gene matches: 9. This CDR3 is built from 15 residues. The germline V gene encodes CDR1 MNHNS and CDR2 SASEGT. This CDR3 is CASRGQGFNYYEQYF. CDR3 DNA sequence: TGTGCCAGCAGAGGACAGGGGTTTAACTACTACGAGCAGTACTTC.

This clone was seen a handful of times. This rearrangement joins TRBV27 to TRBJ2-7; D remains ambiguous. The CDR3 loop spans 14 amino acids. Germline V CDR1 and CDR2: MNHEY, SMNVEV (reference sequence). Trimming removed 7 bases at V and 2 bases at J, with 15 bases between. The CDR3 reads CASTPRGAAYEQYF. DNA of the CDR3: TGTGCCAGCACCCCTCGCGGTGCAGCCTACGAGCAGTACTTC.

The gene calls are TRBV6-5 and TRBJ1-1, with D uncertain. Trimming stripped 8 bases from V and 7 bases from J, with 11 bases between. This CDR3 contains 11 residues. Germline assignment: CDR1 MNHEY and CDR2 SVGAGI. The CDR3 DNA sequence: TGTGCCAGCCGACACGCTGGTGAAGCTTTCTTT. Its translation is CASRHAGEAFF.

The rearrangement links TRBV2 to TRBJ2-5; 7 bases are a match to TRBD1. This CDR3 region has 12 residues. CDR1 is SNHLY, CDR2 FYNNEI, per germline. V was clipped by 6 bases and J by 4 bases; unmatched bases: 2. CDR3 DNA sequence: TGTGCCAGCAGAGGGGACAGAGAGACCCAGTACTTC. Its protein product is CASRGDRETQYF.

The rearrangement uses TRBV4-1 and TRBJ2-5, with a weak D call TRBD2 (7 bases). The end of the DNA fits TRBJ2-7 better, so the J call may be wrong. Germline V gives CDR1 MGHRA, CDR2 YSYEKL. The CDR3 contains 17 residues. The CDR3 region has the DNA TGCGCCAGCAGCCACGGCCCCGGGGGGCTAGCTGAGTACGAGCAGTACTTC. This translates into CASSHGPGGLAEYEQYF.